This TCR beta chain was retrieved from a study of T cell responses to AZD1222 COVID-19 vaccine (dated by TCRdb to the early 2020s). Context from the whole study: A total of approximately 250 trial participants underwent TCR sequencing, of whom 200 to 220 had received two doses of AZD1222 and some 26 had received two doses of the MenACWY control vaccine. Trial participants were enrolled into age subgroups of 18-55, 56-69 and 70-plus years, which contained about 150, 28 and 57 TCR-sequenced participants, respectively. Here is what the overall study found, with its caveats: Because no samples from the day 14 peak response were available, repertoires could be characterized only after the peak T cell response. Participants were mostly white British, with more females than males. The authors suggested clonal diversity may have been underestimated. The 56-69-year group was small, and its depth increase did not reach significance, likely because of low power. Spike-specific TCR breadth and depth rose significantly after two AZD1222 doses compared with day 0 and with MenACWY recipients. CD4 TCRs associated with the vaccine covered the entire spike protein, and the dominant responses were in regions 160-218 and 743-854. Reportedly, almost half of the unique spike-specific TCRs recognized epitopes lying outside the regions that are mutated in the B.1.351 and B.1.1.7 variants. Conclusions about previously exposed vaccinees were limited because only a handful of AZD1222 recipients were SARS-CoV-2 seropositive at baseline.

V is cut by 3 bases and J by 4 bases, and the space between the germline ends is 13 bases. The germline V gene sets CDR1 to SGHTA and CDR2 to FQGTGA. The CDR3 holds 15 amino acids from the cysteine to the phenylalanine. The DNA shown is the 45-base CDR3, in frame from base 1. Concerning this clone: Its antigen remains unidentified. Base qualities are missing; no much larger clone stands one base away.

This sample's time point label indicates: about 28 days (+/-7) after the second vaccine dose. AZD1222 recipients with second doses at about 4 weeks or about 12 weeks were pooled, because spike-specific TCR depth and breadth did not differ between schedules. The vaccinee samples were drawn from two UK trials, COV001 and COV002, one of which was a single-blind randomized controlled phase 2/3 trial testing AZD1222 (ChAdOx1 nCoV-19) in healthy adults. For TCRbeta chain sequencing, PBMC samples were collected from trial participants at day 0 and at day 28 after the second dose. The CDR3 regions of human TCRbeta chains were analyzed by immunosequencing. Per the authors' processing: Repertoire TCRs were matched against a reference library of SARS-CoV-2-specific TCRs generated with the MIRA antigen-specificity platform. Breadth was defined as the fraction of unique TCRs that were SARS-CoV-2-associated, and depth was defined as the fraction of total T cells that were SARS-CoV-2-associated. Using the MIRA data, each spike-specific TCR was assigned both to the spike region to which the TCR was reactive and to a CD4 or CD8 class. Log10-transformed breadth and depth values were compared by one-way ANOVA with Sidak's multiple comparisons tests. This is the immuneACCESS table as TCRdb keeps it, with only in-frame sequences that have V and J called. A part of the clones is gone; compared with another copy, unresolved V genes explain less than half, and the rest is unexplained. V and J calls and clone size are given by that table; D and trimming were obtained from the DNA. Within this sample are some 120,000 clones, with approximately 89% of them counted one time only. The ten largest make up less than 5.5% of the sample.

The sequence came from an adult who received the AZD1222 COVID-19 vaccine. Recombination connected TRBV7-3 to TRBJ2-1, and TRBD2 may be the D gene, going by 6 matching bases. Sequences were derived from peripheral blood, sampled 28 days after the second AZD1222 dose. The DNA sequence is as follows: TGTGCCAGCAGCTTCGGGAGTGGGGTATACAATGAGCAGTTCTTC. Its protein product is CASSFGSGVYNEQFF.